This entry lists 30 T cell receptor beta chains sequenced from one sample in a study of T cells after yellow fever vaccination. TCRdb reprocessed the 5' RACE reads with MiXCR, giving one entry per CDR3 protein. The table records hundreds of thousands of distinct CDR3 sequences, approximately 13% of them present only once. The sequencing used PBMCs, collected on the day of the yellow fever booster vaccination. The receptors derive from a man aged 25 to 40 who received the YFV17D yellow fever vaccine.

In this sample, this clonotype turned up a few times. The chain uses TRBV6-2 or TRBV6-3 and TRBJ2-7; 8 bases are a match to TRBD2. Trimming took 5 bases from V and 3 from J; bases not matched to a gene: 3. Germline V gives CDR1 MNHEY, CDR2 SVGEGT. The CDR3 is 13 residues long. The CDR3 reads CASSPSGYYEQYF. CDR3 in DNA: TGTGCCAGCAGTCCTAGCGGGTACTACGAGCAGTACTTC.

This clonotype was detected only a few times. This rearrangement joins TRBV7-2 to TRBJ1-6; possible D gene TRBD1, 6 bases. The germline V and J ends were trimmed by 4 bases and 7 bases, with 17 bases remaining between them. The CDR3 has 16 amino acids. Germline CDR1 is SGHTA and CDR2 is FQGNSA. CDR3 sequence reads: CASSSGIDRPNSPLHF. The CDR3 region has the DNA TGTGCCAGCAGCTCAGGAATCGACAGGCCCAATTCACCCCTCCACTTT. Supplemented by reference TRBV7-2 and TRBJ1-6, the full variable domain reads GAGVSQSPSNKVTEKGKDVELRCDPISGHTALYWYRQSLGQGLEFLIYFQGNSAPDKSGLPSDRFSAERTGGSVSTLTIQRTQQEDSAVYLCASSSGIDRPNSPLHFGNGTRLTVT.

V and J are TRBV21-1 and TRBJ2-7; the listed D gene, TRBD1, was not tested against the DNA. TRBV21-1 is a recognized pseudogene. The CDR3 sequence is 14 residues long. As DNA, the CDR3 is TGTGCCAGCAGCACCCTGGGACGGACCTACGAGCAGTACTTC. Its protein is CASSTLGRTYEQYF.

This clonotype showed up just a few times. The gene calls are TRBV6-5 and TRBJ2-1; D gene unclear. The V gene lost 0 bases and the J gene lost 7 bases, with 16 bases spanning the gap. Germline CDR1 and CDR2: MNHEY and SVGAGI. The length of the CDR3 is 16 residues. This CDR3 is CASSYSIAVRLNEQFF. The CDR3 region has the DNA TGTGCCAGCAGTTACTCGATTGCGGTCCGATTGAATGAGCAGTTCTTC.

This clonotype occurred a few times. The chain links TRBV12-3 or TRBV12-4 to TRBJ2-5; the match to TRBD1 covers 8 bases. The CDR3 runs to 17 residues. The V gene end was trimmed by 8 bases and the J gene end by 2 bases; junction bases not matched to a gene: 16. The CDR3 sequence: CASENRFVGQDQETQYF. The CDR3 bases are TGTGCCAGCGAAAATCGTTTCGTGGGACAGGATCAAGAGACCCAGTACTTC.

V and J are TRBV9 and TRBJ2-3, with D perhaps matching TRBD2 (5 bases). With 3 bases removed from V and 4 bases from J, the gap between germline ends came to 9 bases. The CDR3 extends over 13 amino acids. Germline CDR1 SGDLS, CDR2 YYNGEE. The CDR3 reads CASSEDSADTQYF. Written as DNA, the CDR3 is TGTGCCAGCAGCGAGGACTCGGCAGATACGCAGTATTTT. The variable domain in full, completed from reference TRBV9 and TRBJ2-3, reads DSGVTQTPKHLITATGQRVTLRCSPRSGDLSVYWYQQSLDQGLQFLIQYYNGEERAKGNILERFSAQQFPDLHSELNLSSLELGDSALYFCASSEDSADTQYFGPGTRLTVL.

V gene TRBV21-1 combines with J gene TRBJ2-7; the table names TRBD1, a call not compared with the DNA. TRBV21-1 is described as a pseudogene. The CDR3 spans 17 residues. CDR3 DNA: TGTGCCAGCAGCAAACCACCCCCCACTCCTTGCTCCTACGAGCAGTACTTC. It specifies CASSKPPPTPCSYEQYF.

This sequence joins TRBV6-5 and TRBJ1-5; no firm D call. The CDR3 spans 14 residues. The V and J ends lost 0 bases and 7 bases respectively, with 10 bases between them. Germline lookup yields CDR1 MNHEY and CDR2 SVGAGI. CDR3: CASSYSHFGQPQHF. DNA for the CDR3: TGTGCCAGCAGTTACTCCCACTTTGGCCAGCCCCAGCATTTT.

The rearrangement joins TRBV19 to TRBJ2-5; TRBD2 matches 8 bases. Trimming at V came to 5 bases and at J to 5 bases, leaving 7 bases not matched to a gene. CDR3 length: 14 residues. Germline CDR1 and CDR2: LNHDA and SQIVND (reference sequence). CDR3 DNA: TGTGCCAGTAGTTCAGCGGGAGTCCCTGAGACCCAGTACTTC. Translating gives CASSSAGVPETQYF.

This chain joins TRBV5-1 and TRBJ2-7; D gene unclear. The CDR3 has 12 residues. V dropped 5 bases and J dropped 6 bases, with 12 bases sitting between them. From germline, CDR1 is SGHRS and CDR2 YFSETQ. CDR3 in amino acids: CASSFSWGEQYF. The CDR3, as DNA: TGCGCCAGCAGTTTCAGTTGGGGCGAGCAGTACTTC.

The chain employs TRBV27 and TRBJ2-1; D is undetermined. V shed 7 bases and J shed 5 bases, with 15 bases lying between them. The germline gives CDR1 MNHEY, CDR2 SMNVEV (reference sequence). The CDR3 has 14 residues. In DNA, the CDR3 is TGTGCCAGCAAAAGACAACCGACGAACAATGAGCAGTTCTTC. Its protein product is CASKRQPTNNEQFF.

This clonotype occurred a few times. The chain recombines TRBV7-6 with TRBJ2-7; a weak D match, TRBD2 (5 bases). Germline-derived CDR1 and CDR2 are SGHVS and FNYEAQ. CDR3 length: 15 amino acids. Between the trimmed V and J ends, which lost 1 base and 3 bases, there was a span of 13 bases. The CDR3: CASSLVPGIGYEQYF. The CDR3 nucleotides are TGTGCCAGCAGCTTAGTTCCGGGAATTGGCTACGAGCAGTACTTC.

V is TRBV7-9 and J is TRBJ2-5; perhaps TRBD1 as D (5 bases). Germline V gene lookup returns CDR1 SEHNR and CDR2 FQNEAQ (reference sequence). Deletions cut 5 bases from V and 6 bases from J, with 10 bases between. This CDR3 contains 12 residues. CDR3 in amino acids: CASSASGKTQYF. The CDR3 DNA reads TGTGCCAGCAGCGCCTCAGGGAAGACCCAGTACTTC.

The CDR3 loop is CASSAGQYQETQYF. CDR3 DNA sequence: TGCGCCAGCAGCGCGGGACAGTACCAAGAGACCCAGTACTTC. V is TRBV5-1 and J is TRBJ2-5, with D possibly matching TRBD1 (7 bases). The germline CDR1 and CDR2 sequences are SGHRS and YFSETQ. Trimming left V 4 bases short and J 0 bases short, with 10 bases between. This CDR3 spans 14 amino acids.

In its sample, this clonotype was seen a few times. V is TRBV5-1 and J is TRBJ2-1; weak D call: TRBD2 (5 bases). Germline V gene data show CDR1 as SGHRS and CDR2 as YFSETQ. This CDR3 region has 13 residues. The V and J ends lost 4 bases and 8 bases respectively, with 13 bases between them. The CDR3, as DNA: TGCGCCAGCAGCCCAAGTAGCGTCGATGAGCAGTTCTTC. Amino acid sequence: CASSPSSVDEQFF.

This clonotype was counted a few times. V and J are TRBV10-2 and TRBJ1-5; possibly TRBD1 for D (5 bases). V was shortened by 7 bases and J by 5 bases, with 12 bases between the two germline ends. The germline V gene encodes CDR1 WSHSY and CDR2 SAAADI. This CDR3 contains 13 residues. CDR3 in amino acids: CASKAVGHQPQHF. The CDR3 DNA is TGCGCCAGCAAGGCGGTGGGACATCAGCCCCAGCATTTT.

In this sample, this clonotype turned up a few times. This chain connects TRBV5-4 to TRBJ1-1; TRBD1 aligns across 7 bases. Trimming took 4 bases from V and 6 from J; bases not matched to a gene: 6. Per the germline V gene, CDR1 is SGHNT and CDR2 is YYREEE (reference sequence). This CDR3 spans 13 amino acids. The CDR3 here is CASSGRGEPEAFF. The CDR3 DNA sequence: TGTGCCAGCAGCGGCAGGGGGGAGCCTGAAGCTTTCTTT.

This clonotype appeared a few times. The chain uses TRBV5-1 and TRBJ2-7, with TRBD1 matching over 7 bases. The germline V gene has CDR1 SGHRS and CDR2 YFSETQ. V shed 0 bases and J 7 bases; nucleotides not matched to a gene: 13. CDR3 length: 16 amino acids. CDR3 sequence (DNA): TGCGCCAGCAGCTTGGCATACGGGACAGCTTTTATTGAGCAGTACTTC. Its protein product is CASSLAYGTAFIEQYF.

This clonotype was seen more than once but under ten times. This sequence joins TRBV20-1 and TRBJ2-6; D remains ambiguous. In germline, CDR1 is DFQATT, CDR2 SNEGSKA (reference sequence). The length of the CDR3 is 16 residues. Trimming shortened V by 4 bases and J by 1 base, and 14 bases separated the two germline ends. The DNA for the CDR3 is TGCAGTGCTACCCCCGGGTGGCATTCTGGGGCCAACGTCCTGACTTTC. Protein: CSATPGWHSGANVLTF.

The chain is built from TRBV7-2 and TRBJ2-6; D is undetermined. The CDR3 is 16 residues long. Germline values: CDR1 SGHTA, CDR2 FQGNSA. The V end lost 5 bases, the J end lost 0 bases, and 11 bases lay between the germline ends. CDR3 nucleotide sequence: TGTGCCAGCAGCCACCATGGGGTCTCTGGGGCCAACGTCCTGACTTTC. Translating it yields CASSHHGVSGANVLTF.

This clonotype appeared a single time. No conserved phenylalanine or tryptophan is present at the end of the CDR3, so a read error is the likely explanation. This chain joins TRBV20-1 and TRBJ2-7; 11 bases fit TRBD2. The germline V gene encodes CDR1 DFQATT and CDR2 SNEGSKA (reference sequence). The trim removed 3 bases at V and 5 bases at J, leaving 6 bases unmatched. This CDR3 comprises 14 residues. CDR3 sequence reads: CSASRTSGSHEQYS. For the CDR3, the DNA is TGCAGTGCTAGTAGAACTAGCGGGAGCCACGAGCAGTACTCC.

This clonotype was observed once. This rearrangement joins TRBV5-8 to TRBJ2-5; D might be TRBD2 (6 bases). V lost 6 bases to trimming and J lost 6 bases, with 21 bases between them. Per germline, CDR1 SGHTS and CDR2 YDEGEE. CDR3 length: 15 residues. The CDR3, as DNA: TGTGCCAGCAACGGACGAGGGACTTTTGGTCAGACCCAGTACTTC. Protein product: CASNGRGTFGQTQYF. Complete variable domain (other parts from reference TRBV5-8 and TRBJ2-5): EAGVTQSPTHLIKTRGQQATLRCSPISGHTSVYWYQQALGLGLQFLLWYDEGEERNRGNFPPRFSGRQFPNYSSELNVNALELEDSALYLCASNGRGTFGQTQYFGPGTRLLVL.

In DNA form, the CDR3 reads TGCAGTGCTAGATTGTTCGGCACTGAAGCTTTCTTT. This translates into CSARLFGTEAFF. The chain joins TRBV20-1 to TRBJ1-1, with D hard to call. The germline CDR1 and CDR2 sequences are DFQATT and SNEGSKA (reference sequence). This CDR3 is 12 amino acids long. Trimming took off 2 bases at V and 4 bases at J, with 8 bases between the two ends.

Turning to this clonotype: Relative to the germline gene, one junction end is altered; a read error may explain this. The chain links TRBV7-8 to TRBJ2-5; D is uncertain. Per the germline V gene, CDR1 is SGHVS and CDR2 is FQNEAQ. The CDR3 has 14 amino acids. CDR3 in DNA: TGTGCCAGCAGCTTAGCGGCTATCTCGGAGACCCCGTACTTC. This sequence encodes CASSLAAISETPYF.

The CDR3 spells CASSRIGRGSGTDTQYF. The CDR3 DNA reads as TGCGCCAGCAGCCGAATAGGGCGAGGGAGCGGCACAGATACGCAGTATTTT. The chain recombines TRBV5-1 with TRBJ2-3; a possible D gene is TRBD2 (5 bases). Trimming left V 4 bases short and J 1 base short, with 19 bases between. Germline V gives CDR1 SGHRS, CDR2 YFSETQ. This CDR3 is 17 amino acids long.

V is TRBV20-1 and J is TRBJ2-5; no reliable D call. Germline CDR1 is DFQATT and CDR2 is SNEGSKA (reference sequence). Trimming shortened V by 1 base and J by 7 bases, and 7 bases separated the two germline ends. This CDR3 region has 11 residues. This CDR3 reads CSARGLGTQYF. CDR3 in DNA: TGCAGTGCTAGAGGTCTCGGGACCCAGTACTTC.

V is TRBV12-5 and J is TRBJ2-7; a weak D match, TRBD1 (5 bases). This CDR3 is built from 12 residues. V lost 2 bases and J lost 10, with 12 bases in between. Germline CDR1 and CDR2: LGHNT and FRNRAP. Here the CDR3 DNA reads TGTGCTAGTGGTTTGATCGACAGTCAACAGTACTTC. It is translated as CASGLIDSQQYF.

This clonotype was detected many times. The V and J genes are TRBV7-3 and TRBJ2-1; 10 bases align to TRBD2. The CDR3 covers 14 residues. The J segment lost 7 bases and the V segment lost 3 bases, leaving 3 bases of the junction unmatched. Germline CDR1 and CDR2: SGHTA and FQGTGA. CDR3 DNA sequence: TGTGCCAGCAGCTTCCTAGCGGGAGATAATGAGCAGTTCTTC. Translating gives CASSFLAGDNEQFF.

This clonotype has a count of ten or more. The rearrangement joins TRBV30 to TRBJ2-1; 16 nucleotides agree with TRBD2. V trimming: 2 bases; J trimming: 6 bases; junction bases outside the gene matches: 16. This CDR3 is 20 amino acids long. Germline V gives CDR1 GTSNPN, CDR2 SVGIG (reference sequence). The CDR3 spells CAWSFIRGLAGGPPTNEQFF. DNA for the CDR3: TGTGCCTGGAGTTTCATTCGGGGACTAGCGGGAGGGCCACCTACCAATGAGCAGTTCTTC. Full variable domain (remainder filled in from reference TRBV30 and TRBJ2-1): SQTIHQWPATLVQPVGSPLSLECTVEGTSNPNLYWYRQAAGRGLQLLFYSVGIGQISSEVPQNLSASRPQDRQFILSSKKLLLSDSGFYLCAWSFIRGLAGGPPTNEQFFGPGTRLTVL.

This clonotype occurred many times. The chain uses TRBV5-1 and TRBJ2-1, with 13 bases that match TRBD2. V was clipped by 5 bases and J by 7 bases; unmatched bases: 15. The CDR3 sequence is 18 residues long. CDR1 SGHRS and CDR2 YFSETQ come from the germline V gene. The CDR3 DNA sequence: TGCGCCAGCAGTACCGGGACTAGCGGGACCCGACGGACAAATGAGCAGTTCTTC. Amino acids: CASSTGTSGTRRTNEQFF.